Below, 15 T cell receptor beta chains from the same sample are listed, as sequenced in a study of CD8 T cells in ankylosing spondylitis. Points from the study as a whole: There was a TCR beta motif, made of several highly homologous variants, that appeared characteristic of ankylosing spondylitis blood.

These receptors have no known antigen. From the 5' RACE reads, TCRdb called clonotypes with MiXCR, one entry per CDR3 protein. The sample holds some 330,000 distinct CDR3 sequences; under 8.5% are singletons and the top ten take 13% to 15%. The sample taken for sequencing was blood, either unsorted or a sorted T cell fraction (not recorded which). Receptors originate from a male donor with ankylosing spondylitis.

In this sample, this clonotype turned up many times. The rearrangement uses TRBV28 and TRBJ2-7; D is possibly TRBD1 or TRBD2 (5 bases each). The CDR3 is 14 residues long. Germline values: CDR1 MDHEN, CDR2 SYDVKM. The germline V and J ends were trimmed by 7 bases and 4 bases, with 17 bases remaining between them. DNA for the CDR3: TGTGCCAGCATCCTCTCGAGGGACCCTTACGAGCAGTACTTC. Protein product: CASILSRDPYEQYF.

This clonotype turned up a few times. This sequence joins TRBV20-1 and TRBJ2-5, with a weak D call TRBD2 (6 bases). This CDR3 has 15 residues. Trimming removed 2 bases from V and 2 bases from J, with 15 bases in between. Germline V gene data show CDR1 as DFQATT and CDR2 as SNEGSKA (reference sequence). The CDR3 DNA reads as TGCAGTGCTAGACCCGGGACCGCGGGGCAAGAGACCCAGTACTTC. Translated: CSARPGTAGQETQYF.

This clonotype was counted a few times. V gene TRBV20-1 combines with J gene TRBJ2-1; 9 bases map to TRBD2. The germline V gene encodes CDR1 DFQATT and CDR2 SNEGSKA (reference sequence). This CDR3 is 14 amino acids long. After removal of 5 bases from V and 9 bases from J, the junction contained 11 bases not matched to a gene. Here the CDR3 reads CSAPNSGRRGEQFF. The CDR3, as DNA: TGCAGTGCTCCAAACAGCGGGAGGAGGGGTGAGCAGTTCTTC.

Comment on this clonotype: A much larger clone is a single base away; this may be a read error. The chain recombines TRBV27 with TRBJ2-7; D is unclear. The germline gives CDR1 MNHEY, CDR2 SMNVEV (reference sequence). Trimming left V 2 bases short and J 1 base short, with 6 bases between. The CDR3 contains 13 residues. CDR3 nucleotide sequence: TGTGCCAGCAGTTTAAGGCAGTCCTACGAGCAGTACTTC. Translating gives CASSLRQSYEQYF.

There are many counts of this clonotype. V is TRBV25-1 and J is TRBJ2-7; either TRBD1 or TRBD2 may supply D (8 bases each). There are 18 residues in the CDR3. Germline assignment: CDR1 MGHDK and CDR2 SYGVNS. V gave up 4 bases and J gave up 7 bases, with 29 bases separating them. The CDR3 nucleotides read TGTGCCAGCAGTGGCCCACCGGGGGGGGGACAGGTATATGGTGAGCAGTACTTC. This encodes CASSGPPGGGQVYGEQYF.

This clonotype was counted only a few times. The J gene is TRBJ2-5, the V gene TRBV9; 7 positions agree with TRBD1. The CDR3 has 15 amino acids. Germline lookup yields CDR1 SGDLS and CDR2 YYNGEE. With 3 bases clipped from V and 2 bases from J, the junction kept 7 bases outside the gene matches. CDR3: CASSETGPPQETQYF. CDR3 DNA sequence: TGTGCCAGCAGCGAGACAGGGCCCCCTCAAGAGACCCAGTACTTC.

Here the CDR3 reads CASTQRGMRTDTQYF. Written as DNA, the CDR3 is TGTGCCAGCACCCAACGCGGGATGCGCACAGATACGCAGTATTTT. The chain joins TRBV28 to TRBJ2-3; a possible D gene is TRBD2 (6 bases). The CDR3 loop spans 15 amino acids. Trimming removed 7 bases at V and 1 base at J, with 15 bases between. Germline V gene data show CDR1 as MDHEN and CDR2 as SYDVKM.

This clonotype came up many times. This chain connects TRBV24-1 to TRBJ2-1, with 11 nucleotides matching TRBD2. With 4 bases clipped from V and 4 bases from J, the junction kept 5 bases outside the gene matches. Germline V CDR1 and CDR2: KGHDR, SFDVKD. The length of the CDR3 is 16 residues. This chain's CDR3 is CATSDILAGDYNEQFF. The CDR3 DNA follows: TGTGCCACCAGTGACATACTAGCGGGAGATTACAATGAGCAGTTCTTC.

This clonotype was recorded at least ten times. The gene calls are TRBV7-2 and TRBJ1-2; weak D call: TRBD1 (5 bases). Germline CDR1 SGHTA, CDR2 FQGNSA. The CDR3 totals 12 residues. V lost 5 bases, J lost 8 bases, and 12 bases lay in between. The CDR3 protein is CASSGDRAGYTF. CDR3 bases: TGTGCCAGCAGCGGCGACAGAGCCGGCTACACCTTC.

This clonotype appeared a few times. The rearrangement joins TRBV12-3 or TRBV12-4 to TRBJ2-1; D may be TRBD1 or TRBD2 (5 bases each). V was shortened by 6 bases and J by 0 bases, with 12 bases between the two germline ends. CDR3 length equals 15 residues. CDR3 sequence (DNA): TGTGCCAGCAGCCTCCGGGACGGCTCCTACAATGAGCAGTTCTTC. This sequence encodes CASSLRDGSYNEQFF.

This chain links TRBV12-3 or TRBV12-4 with TRBJ1-5, with unresolved D. The V and J ends lost 2 bases and 2 bases respectively, with 10 bases between them. This CDR3 comprises 15 residues. CDR3 sequence reads: CASSLQQQGNQPQHF. The DNA of the CDR3 is TGTGCCAGCAGTTTACAGCAACAAGGCAATCAGCCCCAGCATTTT.

The rearrangement links TRBV10-3 to TRBJ2-1; no definite D call. The V and J ends lost 4 bases and 6 bases respectively, with 7 bases between them. The CDR3 contains 12 residues. Per the germline V gene, CDR1 is ENHRY and CDR2 is SYGVKD. CDR3 loop: CAISGTGNEQFF. CDR3 DNA sequence: TGTGCCATCAGTGGGACCGGCAATGAGCAGTTCTTC.

This chain uses TRBV5-1 with TRBJ2-1; tentatively, D is TRBD1 (6 bases). Germline V gives CDR1 SGHRS, CDR2 YFSETQ. V lost 1 base, J lost 0 bases, and 20 bases lay in between. CDR3 length: 19 amino acids. The CDR3 loop is CASSLPGHQNWSSYNEQFF. The CDR3 coding sequence is TGCGCCAGCAGCTTGCCGGGACACCAAAATTGGAGCTCCTACAATGAGCAGTTCTTC.

This clonotype was recorded a few times. The chain couples TRBV7-2 to TRBJ1-4; D is uncertain. Germline CDR1 is SGHTA and CDR2 is FQGNSA. The length of the CDR3 is 13 residues. V was clipped by 1 base and J by 5 bases, with 5 bases between them. CDR3 residues: CASSLGTNEKLFF. CDR3 nucleotide sequence: TGTGCCAGCAGCTTAGGGACCAATGAAAAACTGTTTTTT.

This clonotype was observed many times. This chain connects TRBV7-3 to TRBJ2-2; 10 bases line up with TRBD2. The trim removed 5 bases at V and 6 bases at J, leaving 6 bases unmatched. The CDR3 runs to 15 residues. Germline CDR1 is SGHTA and CDR2 is FQGTGA. The CDR3 DNA sequence: TGTGCCAGCAGCCCCGGGCTAGCGGGAGCCGGGGAGCTGTTTTTT. Protein: CASSPGLAGAGELFF.